This T cell receptor beta chain was recovered during a study of T-cell reconstitution after alpha-beta-depleted transplantation in children. Preparation of the TCRbeta library involved a method that used unique molecular identifiers. TCRdb re-analysed the PCR reads in MiXCR, keeping a single row per CDR3 protein. The sample consists of about 360,000 distinct CDR3 sequences, about an eighth of them appearing once. V was trimmed by 0 bases and J by 8 bases, leaving 16 bases between them. CDR3 length equals 15 residues. Germline-derived CDR1 and CDR2 are LGHDT and YNNKEL (reference sequence). Material: PBMCs, obtained from the stem cell graft. The chain carries TRBV3-1 and TRBJ1-2, with TRBD1 as a possible D gene (6 bases). The receptor was isolated from a human donor who donated a stem cell graft to a child with Fanconi anemia. The CDR3, as DNA: TGTGCCAGCAGCCAAGATTCCAGGGGCCGAGGGGGCTACACCTTC. Protein: CASSQDSRGRGGYTF.